This T cell receptor (beta chain) was sequenced during a study of cytomegalovirus exposure and HLA in healthy donors. For the study at large: A data release that came early held approximately 85 million unique TCRs from HLA-typed donors.

The CDR3 is 15 amino acids. Trimming took 6 bases from V and 0 from J; bases not matched to a gene: 2. Germline assignment: CDR1 SNHLY and CDR2 FYNNEI. PCR employed 60 Vbeta and 13 Jbeta primers. Only in-frame clones appear in the TCRdb table, and some are missing; sequencing was by immunoSEQ multiplex PCR. The sample contains roughly 130,000 clones, about 80% of which appear only once. Sample: PBMCs. The rearrangement links TRBV2 to TRBJ1-3; 10 nucleotides match TRBD1. The sequence came from a man aged 40-49 years in good health and CMV-seronegative. The DNA of the CDR3 is TGTGCCAGCAGGGGGGACAGGGGCTCTGGAAACACCATATATTTT. Encoded protein: CASRGDRGSGNTIYF.